This TCR beta chain was recovered during a study of cytomegalovirus exposure and HLA in healthy donors. Points from the study as a whole: A later analysis reported that several of the most significant clusters appeared to be linked to common viral pathogens, among them Epstein-Barr virus. A prior analysis recorded that most TCR beta V segments were productive about 87% or about 30% of the time. According to the study, 160 or so TCR beta chains were cytomegalovirus-associated.

V shed 3 bases and J shed 0 bases, with 9 bases lying between them. CDR3 length: 15 amino acids. CDR1 and CDR2 (germline): ENHRY, SYGVKD. The PCR contained 60 Vbeta and 13 Jbeta primers. Assay: immunoSEQ multiplex PCR; the TCRdb copy retains only in-frame clones and omits some. The sample records about 190,000 clones, around 87% being singletons. With regard to this clone: Its antigen is as yet unknown.

This clonotype was obtained from a man in his thirties or forties in good health and CMV-seronegative. Material: PBMCs. This chain uses TRBV10-3 with TRBJ1-5; tentative D call: TRBD1 (5 bases). The CDR3 DNA follows: TGTGCCATCAGTGACCCAGGGTTTAGCAATCAGCCCCAGCATTTT. It yields the protein CAISDPGFSNQPQHF.